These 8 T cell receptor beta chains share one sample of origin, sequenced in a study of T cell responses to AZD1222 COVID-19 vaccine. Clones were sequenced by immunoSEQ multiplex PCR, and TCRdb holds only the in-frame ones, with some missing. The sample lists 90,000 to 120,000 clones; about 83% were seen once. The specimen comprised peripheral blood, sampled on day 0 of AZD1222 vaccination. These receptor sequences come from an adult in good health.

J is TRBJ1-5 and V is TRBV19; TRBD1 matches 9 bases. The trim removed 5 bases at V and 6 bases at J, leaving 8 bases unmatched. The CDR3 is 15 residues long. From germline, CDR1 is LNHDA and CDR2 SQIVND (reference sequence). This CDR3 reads CASSFPGQGIQPQHF. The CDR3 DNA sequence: TGTGCCAGTAGTTTTCCGGGACAGGGAATTCAGCCCCAGCATTTT.

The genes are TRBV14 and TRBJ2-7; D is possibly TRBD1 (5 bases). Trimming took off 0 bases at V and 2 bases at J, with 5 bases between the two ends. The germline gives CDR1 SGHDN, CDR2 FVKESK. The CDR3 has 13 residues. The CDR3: CASSQETAYEQYF. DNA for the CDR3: TGTGCCAGCAGCCAAGAGACAGCCTACGAGCAGTACTTC.

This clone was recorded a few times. As DNA, the CDR3 is TGTGCCATCAGTGATGTCGAGGGGACGGCCGGGGGGCAGTACTTC. Protein sequence: CAISDVEGTAGGQYF. This chain connects TRBV10-3 to TRBJ2-7; D perhaps matches TRBD2 (6 bases). The germline V gene has CDR1 ENHRY and CDR2 SYGVKD. The CDR3 spans 15 residues. V was shortened by 3 bases and J by 9 bases, with 21 bases between the two germline ends.

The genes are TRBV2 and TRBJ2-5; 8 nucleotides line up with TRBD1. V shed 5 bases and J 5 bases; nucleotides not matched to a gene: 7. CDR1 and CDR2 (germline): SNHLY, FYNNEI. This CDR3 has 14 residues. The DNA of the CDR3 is TGTGCCAGCAGTAACCAGGGGGCCTTGGAGACCCAGTACTTC. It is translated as CASSNQGALETQYF.

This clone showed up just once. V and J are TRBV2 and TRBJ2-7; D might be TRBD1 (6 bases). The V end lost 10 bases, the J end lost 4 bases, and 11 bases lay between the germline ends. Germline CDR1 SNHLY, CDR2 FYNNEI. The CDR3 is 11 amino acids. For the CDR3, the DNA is TGTGCCATCAACAGGGATTACGAGCAGTACTTC. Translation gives CAINRDYEQYF.

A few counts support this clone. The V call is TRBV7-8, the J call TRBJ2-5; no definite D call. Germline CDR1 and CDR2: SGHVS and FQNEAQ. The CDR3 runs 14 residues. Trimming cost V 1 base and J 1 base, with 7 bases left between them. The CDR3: CASSLGLIQETQYF. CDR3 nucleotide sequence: TGTGCCAGCAGCTTAGGTTTGATCCAAGAGACCCAGTACTTC.

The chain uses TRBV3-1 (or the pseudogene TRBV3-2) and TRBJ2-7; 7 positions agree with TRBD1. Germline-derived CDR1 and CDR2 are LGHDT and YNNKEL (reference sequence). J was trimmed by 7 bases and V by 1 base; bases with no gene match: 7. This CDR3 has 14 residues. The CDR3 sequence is CASSQVETGFEQYF. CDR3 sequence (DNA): TGTGCCAGCAGCCAAGTGGAGACAGGGTTTGAGCAGTACTTC.

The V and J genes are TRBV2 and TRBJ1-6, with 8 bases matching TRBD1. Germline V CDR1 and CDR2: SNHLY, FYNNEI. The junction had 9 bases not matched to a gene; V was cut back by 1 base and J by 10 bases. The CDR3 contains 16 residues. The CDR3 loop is CASSEGQGARGSPLHF. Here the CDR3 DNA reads TGTGCCAGCAGTGAAGGTCAGGGGGCGAGAGGATCACCCCTCCACTTT.